This passage covers 17 T cell receptor beta chains from one sample sequenced in a study of CXCR3-negative and CXCR3-positive naive CD8 T cells (dated by TCRdb to the late 2010s). TCRdb shows the sequencer as NextSeq 550. The Human TCR Profiling Kit (MiLaboratory) was used to make UMI-labeled 5' RACE TRB cDNA libraries. Reprocessed by TCRdb, the reads give a single entry per CDR3 protein sequence, without DNA. This sample's records show some 130,000 distinct CDR3 sequences. 0.49% of the sample goes to the ten largest clones. The specimen was naive CXCR3- CD8+ T cells from blood. This sample's cell subset or site label indicates: CD45RO-CCR7+CD27+CD95- naive CD8+ T cells lacking CXCR3 (TNR3-). These TCRs come from a human donor in good health. Some clones in this sample may be carry-over from other donors' samples.

J is TRBJ2-5 and V is TRBV7-9; TCRdb's assignment of TRBD1 cannot be checked, as there is no DNA. The CDR3 runs 14 residues. Germline loops: CDR1 SEHNR, CDR2 FQNEAQ (reference sequence). This CDR3 reads CASSPQGARETQYF.

This chain joins TRBV7-9 and TRBJ2-7. Germline CDR1 SEHNR, CDR2 FQNEAQ (reference sequence). This CDR3 region has 16 residues. The CDR3 here is CASSVTFGQGTYEQYF.

The chain combines TRBV5-1 with TRBJ2-7; there is no DNA to check the TCRdb D call of TRBD1. The germline CDR1 and CDR2 sequences are SGHRS and YFSETQ. CDR3 length: 12 amino acids. CDR3 residues: CASKDGAYEQYF. The full variable domain, with the rest looked up from reference TRBV5-1 and TRBJ2-7, is KAGVTQTPRYLIKTRGQQVTLSCSPISGHRSVSWYQQTPGQGLQFLFEYFSETQRNKGNFPGRFSGRQFSNSRSEMNVSTLELGDSALYLCASKDGAYEQYFGPGTRLTVT.

The chain recombines TRBV5-6 with TRBJ2-7; TCRdb returns TRBD2, unconfirmable since there is no DNA. CDR1 SGHDT and CDR2 YYEEEE come from the germline V gene. The CDR3 extends over 16 amino acids. CDR3 loop: CASSYGLAGVSYEQYF.

The chain has TRBV20-1 and TRBJ2-3; TCRdb's D gene call, TRBD2, goes unchecked for lack of DNA. The CDR3 contains 16 residues. Germline V gives CDR1 DFQATT, CDR2 SNEGSKA (reference sequence). CDR3 region: CSAYTGTSGSSGTQYF.

The chain has TRBV11-2 and TRBJ2-7; lacking DNA, the TRBD2 call made by TCRdb goes unchecked. The CDR3 covers 16 residues. Germline values: CDR1 SGHAT, CDR2 FQNNGV. The CDR3 sequence: CASSRGSGDPSNEQYF.

The rearrangement joins TRBV20-1 to TRBJ2-1; without DNA, the TCRdb call of TRBD2 cannot be checked. In germline, CDR1 is DFQATT, CDR2 SNEGSKA (reference sequence). The CDR3 has 15 amino acids. The CDR3 here is CSLTNGKSSYNEQFF.

The chain has TRBV21-1 and TRBJ2-5; without DNA, the TCRdb call of TRBD2 cannot be checked. TRBV21-1 is deemed a pseudogene. The CDR3 covers 16 residues. The CDR3 loop reads CASSPRGGLAVKTQYF.

The chain links TRBV12-3 or TRBV12-4 to TRBJ2-3; TCRdb reports TRBD2, a call that lacks DNA to check it against. This CDR3 has 18 amino acids. The CDR3 region is CASSVTSGSRRAIHTQYF.

The rearrangement joins TRBV29-1 to TRBJ2-1. In germline, CDR1 is SQVTM, CDR2 ANQGSEA. The CDR3 contains 14 residues. Here the CDR3 reads CSVEDLLGIHEQFF.

The chain recombines TRBV9 with TRBJ2-1. Germline loops: CDR1 SGDLS, CDR2 YYNGEE. This CDR3 comprises 17 residues. The CDR3 sequence is CASSVIWSTTFDNEQFF. The entire variable domain, with the rest obtained from reference TRBV9 and TRBJ2-1, is as follows: DSGVTQTPKHLITATGQRVTLRCSPRSGDLSVYWYQQSLDQGLQFLIQYYNGEERAKGNILERFSAQQFPDLHSELNLSSLELGDSALYFCASSVIWSTTFDNEQFFGPGTRLTVL.

The rearrangement links TRBV29-1 to TRBJ2-1; the TRBD2 assignment by TCRdb is unverifiable without DNA. The V gene's germline CDR1 is SQVTM and CDR2 ANQGSEA. The CDR3 spans 14 residues. CDR3 amino acids: CSVAGIAGENEQFF.

This chain uses TRBV7-8 with TRBJ2-1. CDR3 length: 11 amino acids. Germline V CDR1 and CDR2: SGHVS, FQNEAQ. CDR3 region: CASSVGNKQFF.

This sequence joins TRBV6-6 and TRBJ2-3; with no DNA, the TCRdb D assignment of TRBD1 cannot be verified. The CDR3 is made up of 15 amino acids. Germline CDR1 is MNHNY and CDR2 is SVGAGI (reference sequence). The CDR3 is CASSLTGTSTDTLYF.

CDR3 loop: CSARELAGGNEQFF. The chain combines TRBV20-1 with TRBJ2-1; TCRdb returns TRBD2, unconfirmable since there is no DNA. There are 14 residues in the CDR3. Germline values: CDR1 DFQATT, CDR2 SNEGSKA (reference sequence).

The chain carries TRBV28 and TRBJ1-2. Per the germline V gene, CDR1 is MDHEN and CDR2 is SYDVKM. The CDR3 extends over 11 amino acids. CDR3 loop: CASSFTYGYTF.

The chain carries TRBV5-1 and TRBJ1-1; there is no DNA to check the TCRdb D call of TRBD1. The CDR3 covers 13 residues. Germline CDR1 and CDR2: SGHRS and YFSETQ. CDR3 region: CASSLVGGPEAFF.